Sequencing of this T cell receptor (beta chain) was carried out in a study of blood T cell repertoires in COVID-19. Clones were read by immunoSEQ multiplex PCR, and TCRdb kept only the in-frame ones, dropping some. The table includes about 82,000 clones, around 86% detected once. The CDR3 contains 14 residues. The V gene lost 4 bases and the J gene lost 4 bases, with 13 bases spanning the gap. CDR1 is SGHRS, CDR2 YFSETQ, per germline. Input material: peripheral blood. The V gene is TRBV5-1, the J gene TRBJ2-3, with D unclear. The sequence was obtained from an elderly man with acute or convalescent COVID-19. CDR3 in DNA: TGCGCCAGCAGCCCCGTTTCCGCGGCAGATACGCAGTATTTT. As protein: CASSPVSAADTQYF.